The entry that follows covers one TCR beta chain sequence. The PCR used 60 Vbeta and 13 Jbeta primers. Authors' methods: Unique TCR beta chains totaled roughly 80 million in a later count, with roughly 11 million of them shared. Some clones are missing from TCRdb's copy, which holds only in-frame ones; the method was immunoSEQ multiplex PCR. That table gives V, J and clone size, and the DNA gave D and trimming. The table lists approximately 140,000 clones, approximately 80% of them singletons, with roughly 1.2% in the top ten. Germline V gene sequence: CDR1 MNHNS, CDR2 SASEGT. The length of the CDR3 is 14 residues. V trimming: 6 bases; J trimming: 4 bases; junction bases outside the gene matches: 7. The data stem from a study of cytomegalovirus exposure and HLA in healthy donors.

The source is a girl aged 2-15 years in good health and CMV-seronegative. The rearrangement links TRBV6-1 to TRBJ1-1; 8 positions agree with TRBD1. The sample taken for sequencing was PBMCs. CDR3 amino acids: CASSETGTGTEAFF. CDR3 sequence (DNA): TGTGCCAGCAGCGAAACCGGGACAGGCACTGAAGCTTTCTTT.